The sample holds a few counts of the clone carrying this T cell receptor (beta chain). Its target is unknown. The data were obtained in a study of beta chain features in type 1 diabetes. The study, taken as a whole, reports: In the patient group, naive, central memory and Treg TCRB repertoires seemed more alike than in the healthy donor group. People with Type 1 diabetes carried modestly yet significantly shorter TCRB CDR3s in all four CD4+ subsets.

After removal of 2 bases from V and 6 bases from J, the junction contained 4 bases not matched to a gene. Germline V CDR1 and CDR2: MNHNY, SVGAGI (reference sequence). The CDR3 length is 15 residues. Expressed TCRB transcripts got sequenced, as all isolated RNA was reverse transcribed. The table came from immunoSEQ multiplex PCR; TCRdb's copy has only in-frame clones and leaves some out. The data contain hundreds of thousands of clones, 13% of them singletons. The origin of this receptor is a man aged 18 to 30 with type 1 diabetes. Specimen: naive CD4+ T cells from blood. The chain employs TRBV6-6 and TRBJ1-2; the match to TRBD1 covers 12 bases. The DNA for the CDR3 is TGTGCCAGCAGTTACCAGGGACAGGGGGCGAATGGCTACACCTTC. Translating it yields CASSYQGQGANGYTF.